Listed below are T cell receptor beta chains from one sample, sequenced in a study of cytomegalovirus exposure and HLA in healthy donors. TCRdb's copy holds only in-frame clones and misses some; the assay was immunoSEQ multiplex PCR. This repertoire shows 150,000 to 200,000 clones, approximately 86% found once; its top ten account for about 2.1%. The material sequenced was PBMCs. The receptors shown here come from a man aged 30 to 45 in good health and CMV-seropositive. The CDR3 runs from the conserved cysteine through the conserved F or W. A D gene is named only where the DNA matches it firmly. Clone size appears in some rows only: once, few, many, or a class for an expanded clone.

>TRBD1|15|TRBV18|TRBJ2-6|-
TGTGCCAGCTCAACAGGGGGCTCTGGGGCCAACGTCCTGACTTTC
CASSTGGSGANVLTF
>TRBD1|14|TRBV7-2|TRBJ2-7|once
TGTGCCAGCAGCCGGGACAGGGGGCAACTGAAGCAGTACTTC
CASSRDRGQLKQYF
>-|15|TRBV6-6|TRBJ1-2|-
TGTGCCAGCAGTTACCCCCTGATCGAGTACTATGGCTACACCTTC
CASSYPLIEYYGYTF
>-|11|TRBV20-1|TRBJ2-3|-
TGCAGTGCTACGCGAGGAGATACGCAGTATTTT
CSATRGDTQYF
>-|15|TRBV11-1|TRBJ2-2|few
TGTGCCACCTACGTCCAGGGTCCAAACACCGGGGAGCTGTTTTTT
CATYVQGPNTGELFF
>TRBD2|16|TRBV7-7|TRBJ2-5|-
TGTGCTAGCAGCCTCGCTAGCGGGGGGGAGCAAGAGACCCAGTACTTC
CASSLASGGEQETQYF
>-|14|TRBV9|TRBJ1-2|-
TGTGCCAGCAGCGTAGGCGGGGCGGACTATGGCTACACCTTC
CASSVGGADYGYTF
>-|15|TRBV7-2|TRBJ1-5|-
TGTGCCAGCAGCTTCTCGGGGAGTGGCAATCAGCCCCAGCATTTT
CASSFSGSGNQPQHF
>-|13|TRBV30|TRBJ1-3|once
TGTGCCTGGAGTGCACTCTCTGGAAACACCATATATTTT
CAWSALSGNTIYF
>TRBD2|16|TRBV7-2|TRBJ2-4|-
TGTGCCAGCAGCGGACTAGCGGGGGGGACCTGGGGCATTCAGTACTTC
CASSGLAGGTWGIQYF
>TRBD2|15|TRBV6-5|TRBJ2-1|-
TGTGCCAGCAGTCGGGGACGGGGGGTTTACAATGAGCAGTTCTTC
CASSRGRGVYNEQFF
>-|14|TRBV5-6|TRBJ1-1|-
TGTGCCAGCCGAACGGAGGGTCTCGGGACTGAAGCTTTCTTT
CASRTEGLGTEAFF
>-|13|TRBV5-6|TRBJ2-1|few
TGTGCCAGCATCCGGGCGGGTTACAATGAGCAGTTCTTC
CASIRAGYNEQFF
>-|15|TRBV4-1|TRBJ2-7|-
TGCGCCAGCAGCCCTGGCGCGGGTTTGGAGTACGAGCAGTACTTC
CASSPGAGLEYEQYF
>-|14|TRBV19|TRBJ2-7|-
TGTGCCAGTAGTATTGGTCAGGGGCTTCACGAGCAGTACTTC
CASSIGQGLHEQYF
>TRBD2|16|TRBV11-2|TRBJ2-3|-
TGTGCCAGCAGCTTAGGAGCGGGGGTTTCCACAGATACGCAGTATTTT
CASSLGAGVSTDTQYF
>TRBD1|16|TRBV18|TRBJ1-5|-
TGTGCCAGCTCACCATCCGGGACAGGGTCCGATCAGCCCCAGCATTTT
CASSPSGTGSDQPQHF
>TRBD1|14|TRBV29-1|TRBJ2-7|-
TGCAGCGTGGCCCGGGACAGGGTTACCTACGAGCAGTACTTC
CSVARDRVTYEQYF
>TRBD1|16|TRBV10-2|TRBJ1-1|-
TGCGCCAGCAGTGAGAAGGGGGCCCTATGGAACACTGAAGCTTTCTTT
CASSEKGALWNTEAFF
>-|14|TRBV5-1|TRBJ2-2|many
TGCGCCAGCAGCCGGACAGTGGGCACCGGGGAGCTGTTTTTT
CASSRTVGTGELFF
>TRBD1|15|TRBV7-9|TRBJ1-1|-
TGTGCCAGCAGCTCCGGGACAGGGGCGAGTGCTGAAGCTTTCTTT
CASSSGTGASAEAFF
>TRBD1|13|TRBV7-9|TRBJ2-7|-
TGTGCCAGCACGGACGGACAGGGATACGAGCAGTACTTC
CASTDGQGYEQYF
>TRBD1|17|TRBV19|TRBJ2-7|few
TGTGCCAGTAGTATCAGGATAGGACAGGGGGTCTCCTACGAGCAGTACTTC
CASSIRIGQGVSYEQYF
>TRBD2|15|TRBV27|TRBJ2-3|-
TGTGCCAGCAGTCGGCGGGGACTAGGCGCAGATACGCAGTATTTT
CASSRRGLGADTQYF
>-|14|TRBV28|TRBJ1-3|-
TGTGCCAGCAGTCCCCAGGGGCCTGGAAACACCATATATTTT
CASSPQGPGNTIYF
>TRBD2|16|TRBV30|TRBJ2-3|once
TGTGCCTGGAGTGTACGTTCCGGGGGGGCCCCAGATACGCAGTATTTT
CAWSVRSGGAPDTQYF
>TRBD2|19|TRBV9|TRBJ2-1|-
TGTGCCAGCAGCGTTACCCCGGGACTAGCGGGGGACGGATACAATGAGCAGTTCTTC
CASSVTPGLAGDGYNEQFF
>TRBD1|11|TRBV30|TRBJ2-4|-
TGTGCCTGGAGACAGGGGAACATTCAGTACTTC
CAWRQGNIQYF
>TRBD1|16|TRBV7-8|TRBJ2-7|-
TGTGCCAGCAGCACCGACCGGGACAGGGGCTCCTACGAGCAGTACTTC
CASSTDRDRGSYEQYF
>TRBD1|13|TRBV7-3|TRBJ1-5|-
TGTGCCAGCAGCCCAGACAGGGATCAGCCCCAGCATTTT
CASSPDRDQPQHF
>-|13|TRBV4-1|TRBJ2-7|-
TGCGCCAGCAGTCAGGGGTGGCTTTACGAGCAGTACTTC
CASSQGWLYEQYF
>-|14|TRBV27|TRBJ2-7|many
TGTGCCAGCAGTTTATCCGGGTACTCCTACGAGCAGTACTTC
CASSLSGYSYEQYF
>-|16|TRBV6-6|TRBJ1-2|-
TGTGCCAGCAGTTACGCCGCCGCAGGGGCTACCTATGGCTACACCTTC
CASSYAAAGATYGYTF
>TRBD2|19|TRBV14|TRBJ2-7|-
TGTGCCAGCAGCCAAGAAGGTCAGTGGGTACTAGCGGGGGACCGCGAGCAGTACTTC
CASSQEGQWVLAGDREQYF
>-|14|TRBV9|TRBJ1-2|few
TGTGCCAGCAGCGTAGAGAACGGACTCTATGGCTACACCTTC
CASSVENGLYGYTF